This T cell receptor beta chain stems from a study of cytomegalovirus exposure and HLA in healthy donors. Study outcomes and limitations: In vitro data verified a few CMV-associated chains as specific for CMV antigens. It was only CMV serostatus that was available as immune exposure information. Per a later analysis, HLA-associated TCR beta chains showed more clonal expansion than other, equally common TCR beta chains.

A word on this clone: Its target is not known.

The PCR was carried out with 60 Vbeta primers and 13 Jbeta primers. Profiled with immunoSEQ multiplex PCR; TCRdb holds only in-frame clones, not every one. The sample consists of roughly 80,000 clones, approximately 60% of them appearing once. V was clipped by 4 bases and J by 1 base; unmatched bases: 5. The CDR3 is made up of 15 amino acids. Germline V gives CDR1 SGHDN, CDR2 FVKESK. Healthy individuals who donated bone marrow served as the donors. The chain links TRBV14 to TRBJ1-1; 8 bases are a match to TRBD1. The receptor was derived from a male donor in good health and CMV-seropositive. Sample: PBMCs. CDR3 loop: CASSLRTGRNTEAFF. For the CDR3, the DNA is TGTGCCAGCAGCCTCCGGACAGGGAGGAACACTGAAGCTTTCTTT. The whole variable domain, filled in from reference TRBV14 and TRBJ1-1, reads EAGVTQFPSHSVIEKGQTVTLRCDPISGHDNLYWYRRVMGKEIKFLLHFVKESKQDESGMPNNRFLAERTGGTYSTLKVQPAELEDSGVYFCASSLRTGRNTEAFFGQGTRLTVV.